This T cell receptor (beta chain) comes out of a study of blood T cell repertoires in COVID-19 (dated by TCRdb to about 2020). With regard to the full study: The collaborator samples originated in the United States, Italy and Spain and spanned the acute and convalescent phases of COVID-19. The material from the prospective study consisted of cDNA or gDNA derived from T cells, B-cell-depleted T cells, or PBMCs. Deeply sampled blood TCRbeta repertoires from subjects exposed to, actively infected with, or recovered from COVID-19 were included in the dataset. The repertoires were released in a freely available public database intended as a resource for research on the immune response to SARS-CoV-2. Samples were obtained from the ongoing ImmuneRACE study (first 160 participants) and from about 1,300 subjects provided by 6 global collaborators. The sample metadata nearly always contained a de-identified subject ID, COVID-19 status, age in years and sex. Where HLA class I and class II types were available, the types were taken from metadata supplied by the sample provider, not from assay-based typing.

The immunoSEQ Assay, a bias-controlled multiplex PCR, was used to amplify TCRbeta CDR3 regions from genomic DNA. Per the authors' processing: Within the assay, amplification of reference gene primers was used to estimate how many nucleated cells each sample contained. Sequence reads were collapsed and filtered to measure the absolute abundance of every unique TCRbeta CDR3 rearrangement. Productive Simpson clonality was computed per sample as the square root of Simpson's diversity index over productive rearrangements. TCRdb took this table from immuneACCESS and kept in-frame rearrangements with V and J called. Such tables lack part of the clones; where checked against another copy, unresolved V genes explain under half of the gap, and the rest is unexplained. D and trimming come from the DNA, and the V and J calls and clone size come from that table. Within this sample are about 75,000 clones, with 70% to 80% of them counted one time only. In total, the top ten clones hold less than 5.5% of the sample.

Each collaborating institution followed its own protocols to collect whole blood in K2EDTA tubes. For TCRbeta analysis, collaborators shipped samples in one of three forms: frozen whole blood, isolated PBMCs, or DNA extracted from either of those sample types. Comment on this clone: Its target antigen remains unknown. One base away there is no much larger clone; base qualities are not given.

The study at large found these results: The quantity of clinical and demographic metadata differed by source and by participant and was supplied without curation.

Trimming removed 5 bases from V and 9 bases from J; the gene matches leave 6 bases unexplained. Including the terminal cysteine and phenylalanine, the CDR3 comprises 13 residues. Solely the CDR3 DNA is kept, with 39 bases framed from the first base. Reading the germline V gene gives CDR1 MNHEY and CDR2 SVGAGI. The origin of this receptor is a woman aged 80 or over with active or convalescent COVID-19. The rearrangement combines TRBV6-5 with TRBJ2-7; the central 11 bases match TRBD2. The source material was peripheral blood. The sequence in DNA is TGTGCCAGCAGTAGTACTAGCGGGAGTGTGCAGTACTTC. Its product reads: CASSSTSGSVQYF.